This T cell receptor beta chain was profiled in a study of T cell repertoires in cytomegalovirus infection. This clonotype was seen only a few times. Antigen: not known. From germline, CDR1 is MDHEN and CDR2 SYDVKM. V was clipped by 4 bases and J by 6 bases; unmatched bases: 8. The CDR3 spans 16 residues. Via MiXCR, TCRdb re-called the reads, giving one row per CDR3 protein. The data contain about 350,000 distinct CDR3 sequences, roughly a third of them seen just once; the ten biggest clones take up about 13%. V and J are TRBV28 and TRBJ2-1; 11 nucleotides agree with TRBD1. This TCR came from a human donor in good health (CMV status not recorded). Some clones in this sample may be carry-over from other donors' samples. The sequencing used cultured PBMCs, collected from culture after CMV antigen stimulation. The CDR3: CASSSPGQGVGNEQFF. The CDR3 nucleotides read TGTGCCAGCAGTTCGCCGGGACAGGGGGTAGGCAATGAGCAGTTCTTC.